Listed below are T cell receptor beta chains from one sample, sequenced in a study. TCRdb re-derived calls from the 5' RACE reads in MiXCR, one entry per CDR3 protein. The data contain over 30,000 distinct CDR3 sequences, roughly 24% of them seen just once; the ten biggest clones take up roughly 4%. The sequenced material came from naive CD4+ T cells sorted from a lymph node. The origin of the receptors is a female donor with breast cancer. Each CDR3 is given with its conserved first and last residue. D genes are given only for firm matches. The size of a clone is reported for some rows only, either as once, few or many, or as a class for expanded clones.

v_call	d_call	clone_size	j_call	cdr3_nt	cdr3_aa
TRBV10-3	.	.	TRBJ2-1	TGTGCCTCCACTGTAGGGGGGGTGATCAATGAGCAGTTCTTC	CASTVGGVINEQFF
TRBV10-3	.	medium-sized	TRBJ2-1	TGTGCCATCAGAAGGAACAGGGATCTAGGCGAGCTCTTC	CAIRRNRDLGELF
TRBV12-3/TRBV12-4	.	.	TRBJ2-1	TGTGCCAGCAGTGAGTTGTTGGGAAATGAGCAGTTCTTC	CASSELLGNEQFF
TRBV4-1	.	few	TRBJ1-1	TGCGCCAGCAGCGTAAGGGCGGTGAACACTGAAGCTTTCTTT	CASSVRAVNTEAFF
TRBV2	TRBD1	.	TRBJ2-3	TGTGCCAACCCGGGACAGTACACAGATACGCAGTATTTT	CANPGQYTDTQYF
TRBV5-1	.	few	TRBJ2-6	TGCGCCAGCAGCTTGGAGTCCTGGAGTGGGGCCAACGTCCTGACTTTC	CASSLESWSGANVLTF
TRBV10-3	.	few	TRBJ2-2	TGTGCCATCGCTGGGACTCCACCCACCGGGGAGCTGTTTTTT	CAIAGTPPTGELFF
TRBV30	.	.	TRBJ2-7	TGTGCCTGGAGCGGGGCGGGAAAACGGGCGCAGTACTTC	CAWSGAGKRAQYF
TRBV7-9	.	medium-sized	TRBJ1-2	TGTGCCAGCAGCTTAGGGACAGACTATGGCTACACCTTC	CASSLGTDYGYTF
TRBV24-1	.	many	TRBJ2-3	TGTGCCACCAGTGAGCTCTCAGATACGCAGTATTTT	CATSELSDTQYF
TRBV5-1	.	few	TRBJ2-1	TGCGCCAGCAGCTTACGACAGTCCGTTGACAATGAGCAGTTCTTC	CASSLRQSVDNEQFF
TRBV11-1	TRBD1	few	TRBJ1-6	TGTGCCAGCGGGGGACAGGCCAATTCACCCCTCCACTTT	CASGGQANSPLHF
TRBV7-2	.	many	TRBJ2-7	TGTGCCAGCAGCCCGAGACAGGGAGGCCACGAGCAGTACTTC	CASSPRQGGHEQYF
TRBV7-9	.	many	TRBJ1-1	TGTGCCAGCAGCTTAGAAGCGGTTGGAACTGAAGCTTTCTTT	CASSLEAVGTEAFF
TRBV28	.	few	TRBJ1-6	TGTGCCAGCAGTCCCACCGGGGAAAATTCACCCCTCCACTTT	CASSPTGENSPLHF
TRBV5-4	.	few	TRBJ2-7	TGTGCCAACAGTTTGGCAGGCCGCTACGAGCAGTACTTC	CANSLAGRYEQYF
TRBV29-1	.	many	TRBJ1-1	TGCAGCGTGCGTACAGGTCTTTCCCAGAACACTGAAGCTTTCTTT	CSVRTGLSQNTEAFF
TRBV5-1	TRBD2	.	TRBJ2-1	TGCGCCAGCAGCTTGGGACTAGCGGAGCGTAGTGAGCAGTTCTTC	CASSLGLAERSEQFF
TRBV7-9	TRBD2	.	TRBJ2-5	TGTGCCAGCAGCTCCCGGGAGGGCAGGGAGTTTCAAGAGACCCAGTACTTC	CASSSREGREFQETQYF
TRBV7-8	.	.	TRBJ1-1	TGTGCCAGCAGCAACCAAAAGAGGTCCGAAGCTTTCTTT	CASSNQKRSEAFF
TRBV2	TRBD1	.	TRBJ1-5	TGTGCCAGCAGACCCGGGACAGGGATGGGCAATCAGCCCCAGCATTTT	CASRPGTGMGNQPQHF
TRBV20-1	TRBD1	.	TRBJ2-7	TGCAGTGCGGGACCCGACAGGGTCTCCTACGAGCAGTACTTC	CSAGPDRVSYEQYF
TRBV7-2	.	many	TRBJ2-7	TGTGCCAGCAGCTTCCACTCAGGTTCCTACGAGCAGTACTTC	CASSFHSGSYEQYF
TRBV9	TRBD2	few	TRBJ2-7	TGTGCCAGCAGCGTAGATGCGGGAGCCTACGAGCAGTACTTC	CASSVDAGAYEQYF
TRBV7-9	TRBD2	.	TRBJ2-3	TGTGCCAGCAGCTTAACGCTAGCGGGAGGCGGGGATACGCAGTATTTT	CASSLTLAGGGDTQYF
TRBV5-1	.	.	TRBJ2-1	TGCGCCAGCAGCTTGGACGGGGTGTCCTACAGTGAGCAGTTCTTC	CASSLDGVSYSEQFF
TRBV28	.	few	TRBJ1-4	TGTGCCAGCGCTTTAACAGGGCGGCATGAAAAACTGTTTTTT	CASALTGRHEKLFF
TRBV5-6	.	medium-sized	TRBJ1-1	TGTGCCAGCAGCTTGGGTCGCTCCTTCCGGGAAGCTTTCTTT	CASSLGRSFREAFF
TRBV28	.	.	TRBJ2-7	TGTGCCAGCAGTTTATATTTTAGCGACTACTACGAGCAGTACTTC	CASSLYFSDYYEQYF
TRBV20-1	TRBD2	.	TRBJ2-5	TGCAGTGCCCCGGGACTAGCGGGAGTTGAGACCCAGTACTTC	CSAPGLAGVETQYF
TRBV7-7	.	.	TRBJ2-5	TGTGCCAGCAGCTTAGAAGGGTCCGGGGGGACCCAGTACTTC	CASSLEGSGGTQYF
TRBV28	.	few	TRBJ2-7	TGTGCCAGCAGTTTGGACCCACAGGAGAAGCAGTACTTC	CASSLDPQEKQYF
TRBV20-1	TRBD2	.	TRBJ2-1	TGCAGTGCTAGGGGAGGCACTAGCGGGACCCTGGGGGACAATGAGCAGTTCTTC	CSARGGTSGTLGDNEQFF
TRBV20-1	.	.	TRBJ2-3	TGCAGTGGTTACACCGCGACGGTTAGCACAGATACGCAGTATTTT	CSGYTATVSTDTQYF
TRBV11-2	.	.	TRBJ2-3	TGTGCCAGCAGCAAAGTCCCAGGACCAGATACGCAGTATTTT	CASSKVPGPDTQYF
TRBV6-5	.	few	TRBJ2-7	TGTGCCAGCAGCCCTAGGCCCGGTGGGGAGCAGTACTTC	CASSPRPGGEQYF
TRBV12-3/TRBV12-4	.	.	TRBJ2-7	TGTGCCAGCATGAGGGGGACGGACTACGAGCAGTACTTC	CASMRGTDYEQYF
TRBV7-3	.	few	TRBJ2-6	TGTGCCAGCAGCCTAGGGGCGGGAAGGGCCAACGTCCTGACTTTC	CASSLGAGRANVLTF
TRBV20-1	.	few	TRBJ2-6	TGCAGTGCTAGTCTCTCCTCTCAATCTGGGGCCAACGTCCTGACTTTC	CSASLSSQSGANVLTF
TRBV20-1	.	few	TRBJ2-6	TGCAGTGCTAGAGATCCGAGAGATGATTTTACGTCTGGGGCCAACGTCCTGACTTTC	CSARDPRDDFTSGANVLTF
TRBV12-3/TRBV12-4	TRBD2	many	TRBJ2-7	TGTGCCAGCAGTTCCCAAACGGGAGGGCCCTACGAGCAGTACTTC	CASSSQTGGPYEQYF
TRBV25-1	.	.	TRBJ1-3	TGTGCCAGCAGTGAATTACGAGGAAACACCATATATTTT	CASSELRGNTIYF
TRBV25-1	.	.	TRBJ1-2	TGTGCCAGCAGTGAATCAAGGGGAGGTGGAACTTGGGGCTACACCTTC	CASSESRGGGTWGYTF
TRBV10-3	.	.	TRBJ2-3	TGTGCCACGGACGACGTGGGGGCGACAGATACGCAGTATTTT	CATDDVGATDTQYF
TRBV15	.	many	TRBJ2-1	TGTGCCACCAGCAGAGAGGGGGTTAGGGACAATGAGCAGTTCTTC	CATSREGVRDNEQFF
TRBV11-2	.	many	TRBJ2-2	TGTGCCAGCGGGGGTAACACCGGGGAGCTGTTTTTT	CASGGNTGELFF
TRBV7-2	.	.	TRBJ2-3	TGTGCCAGCAGGGGGGGGACAGGAAGCACAGATACGCAGTATTTT	CASRGGTGSTDTQYF
TRBV20-1	TRBD1	medium-sized	TRBJ1-2	TGCAGTGCTAGAATCGGGACAGGGGCCTCCTATGGCTACACCTTC	CSARIGTGASYGYTF